This T cell receptor beta chain was observed in a study of blood T cell repertoires in COVID-19. On the study more broadly: Both acute and convalescent COVID-19 samples were obtained from the United States, Italy and Spain. The analysed material was cDNA or gDNA that came from T cells, B-cell-depleted T cells, or PBMCs.

The V and J ends lost 5 bases and 4 bases respectively, with 18 bases between them. The germline V gene has CDR1 LNHDA and CDR2 SQIVND (reference sequence). The CDR3 covers 16 residues. This clone was counted only a few times. In the source study's methods: Estimated nucleated cell counts came from reference gene primer amplification. TCRdb keeps only in-frame clones here, not all; method: immunoSEQ multiplex PCR. That table furnishes V, J and clone size, whereas the DNA furnished D and trimming. There are about 210,000 clones in the sample; about 89% occur only once, and 4% to 5.5% lies in the top ten.

What was sequenced was peripheral blood. The chain combines TRBV19 with TRBJ1-3; tentative D call: TRBD1 (6 bases). The clonotype comes from a woman between 40 and 55 years old with acute or convalescent COVID-19. The CDR3 DNA is TGTGCCAGTAGTGACCCCGGACAGCCTTTCGGAAACACCATATATTTT. It specifies CASSDPGQPFGNTIYF.